Each of the 4 T cell receptor beta chains below was sequenced from the same sample in a study of blood T cell repertoires in COVID-19. Here immunoSEQ multiplex PCR was the method, and the copy in TCRdb shows in-frame clones only, minus some. The sample holds over 150,000 clones; around 82% are singletons and the top ten take roughly 1.9%. Sequencing input: peripheral blood. These receptors came from a woman over 75 with acute or convalescent COVID-19.

This rearrangement joins TRBV4-3 to TRBJ2-2; D ambiguous. Trimming removed 0 bases at V and 2 bases at J, with 10 bases between. Germline loops: CDR1 LGHNA, CDR2 YSLEER. The CDR3 has 16 amino acids. The CDR3 nucleotides are TGCGCCAGCAGCCAAGATCGGGTGTTTAACACCGGGGAGCTGTTTTTT. Its translation is CASSQDRVFNTGELFF.

This clone was counted a single time. The chain couples TRBV28 to TRBJ2-2; maybe TRBD2 (6 bases). There are 15 residues in the CDR3. CDR1 and CDR2 from the germline V gene are MDHEN and SYDVKM. V was cut by 6 bases and J by 2 bases, with 13 bases left in between. The CDR3 loop is CASSRPGLNTGELFF. The CDR3 bases are TGTGCCAGCAGCCGCCCGGGACTCAACACCGGGGAGCTGTTTTTT.

This rearrangement joins TRBV6-5 to TRBJ2-7; a possible D gene is TRBD2 (5 bases). Germline CDR1 and CDR2: MNHEY and SVGAGI. The V and J ends lost 7 bases and 1 base respectively, with 17 bases between them. The length of the CDR3 is 15 residues. CDR3 in DNA: TGTGCCAGCACCAGGAACTTCGAGGGTTCCTACGAGCAGTACTTC. This translates into CASTRNFEGSYEQYF.

This clone was found many times. The chain is built from TRBV6-4 and TRBJ2-3; 9 bases match TRBD2. CDR1 is MRHNA and CDR2 is SNTAGT in the germline V gene. J was trimmed by 5 bases and V by 2 bases; bases with no gene match: 2. The CDR3 is 14 amino acids. The CDR3 DNA reads as TGTGCCAGCAGTGACGGGCGGGAGGGAGATACGCAGTATTTT. It encodes CASSDGREGDTQYF.